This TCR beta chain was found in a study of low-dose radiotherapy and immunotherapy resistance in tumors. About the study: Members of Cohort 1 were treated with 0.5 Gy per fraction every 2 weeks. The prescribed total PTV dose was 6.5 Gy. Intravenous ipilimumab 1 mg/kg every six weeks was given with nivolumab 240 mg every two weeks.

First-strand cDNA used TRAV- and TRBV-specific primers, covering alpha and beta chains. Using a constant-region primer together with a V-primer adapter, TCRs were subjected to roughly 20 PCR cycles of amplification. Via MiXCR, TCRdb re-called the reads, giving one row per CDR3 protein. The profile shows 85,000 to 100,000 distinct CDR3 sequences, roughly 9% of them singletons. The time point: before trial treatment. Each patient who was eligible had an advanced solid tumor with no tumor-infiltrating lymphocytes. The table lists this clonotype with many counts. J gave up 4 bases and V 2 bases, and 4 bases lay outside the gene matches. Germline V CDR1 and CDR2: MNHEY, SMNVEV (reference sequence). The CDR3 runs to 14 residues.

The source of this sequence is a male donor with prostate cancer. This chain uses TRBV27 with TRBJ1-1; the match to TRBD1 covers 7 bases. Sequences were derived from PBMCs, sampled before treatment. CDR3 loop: CASSLKNRGTEAFF. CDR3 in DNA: TGTGCCAGCAGTTTAAAGAACAGGGGCACTGAAGCTTTCTTT.